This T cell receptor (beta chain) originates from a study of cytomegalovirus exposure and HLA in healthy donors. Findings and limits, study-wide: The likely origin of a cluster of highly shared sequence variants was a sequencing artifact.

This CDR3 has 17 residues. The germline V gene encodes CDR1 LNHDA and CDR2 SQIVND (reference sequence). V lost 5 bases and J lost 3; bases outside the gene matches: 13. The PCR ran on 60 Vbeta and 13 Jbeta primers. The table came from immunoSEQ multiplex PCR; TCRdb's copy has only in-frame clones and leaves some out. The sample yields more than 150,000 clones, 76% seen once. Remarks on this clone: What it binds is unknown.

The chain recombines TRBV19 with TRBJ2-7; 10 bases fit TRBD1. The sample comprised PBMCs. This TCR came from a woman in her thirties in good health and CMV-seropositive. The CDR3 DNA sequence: TGTGCCAGTAGTCCGACTCTACTCCGGGACAGGGGCTACGAGCAGTACTTC. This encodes CASSPTLLRDRGYEQYF.